A selection of T cell receptor beta chains follows, all from one sample in a study of T cells in localized non-small cell lung cancer. Profiling relied on immunoSEQ multiplex PCR, and the TCRdb table lists in-frame clones only, not all of them. The sample contains roughly 9,000 clones, just under 90% of which appear only once. The sequencing here drew on peripheral blood, taken before any cancer treatment. Source of these receptors: a female donor older than 55 with stage II squamous cell lung carcinoma. CDR3s include the opening cysteine and the closing phenylalanine or tryptophan. A D gene is named only where the DNA matches it firmly. Clone size is shown for a subset of rows, as once, few, many or a class of expanded clone.

CAWSKDKYTGELFF,TGTGCCTGGAGTAAGGACAAATACACCGGGGAGCTGTTTTTT,-,TRBJ2-2,TRBV30,-
CASSVQGGETQYF,TGTGCCAGCAGTGTACAGGGTGGAGAGACCCAGTACTTC,-,TRBJ2-5,TRBV6-4,-
CASSRDRGGETQYF,TGTGCCAGCAGCCGGGACAGGGGAGGAGAGACCCAGTACTTC,-,TRBJ2-5,TRBV5-4,TRBD1
CASSLGPGPQYF,TGTGCCAGCAGCTTAGGCCCGGGTCCGCAGTATTTT,-,TRBJ2-3,TRBV7-2,-
CASSPSNLQETQYF,TGTGCCAGCAGCCCCTCCAACCTCCAAGAGACCCAGTACTTC,-,TRBJ2-5,TRBV7-6,-
CASSLRNRLIRGMVSSYNEQFF,TGTGCCAGCAGCCTCCGAAACCGACTAATCAGGGGGATGGTTAGCTCCTACAATGAGCAGTTCTTC,-,TRBJ2-1,TRBV14,TRBD1
CASSAMGEYNQPQHF,TGTGCCAGCAGCGCCATGGGGGAATACAATCAGCCCCAGCATTTT,-,TRBJ1-5,TRBV7-2,-
CASSRSRPSSYNEQFF,TGTGCCAGCAGCCGATCCAGACCGAGCTCCTACAATGAGCAGTTCTTC,few,TRBJ2-1,TRBV7-2,-
CASSLGLNGANVLTF,TGTGCCAGCAGCTTAGGGTTGAACGGGGCCAACGTCCTGACTTTC,-,TRBJ2-6,TRBV7-2,-
CASSAGTGGYYGYTF,TGTGCCAGCAGCGCGGGGACAGGGGGTTACTATGGCTACACCTTC,-,TRBJ1-2,TRBV11-1,TRBD1
CASGIYQPQHF,TGTGCTAGTGGGATTTATCAGCCCCAGCATTTT,-,TRBJ1-5,TRBV12-5,-
CSVEGLGEDSPTDTQYF,TGCAGCGTTGAGGGTCTTGGGGAGGACAGTCCTACAGATACGCAGTATTTT,once,TRBJ2-3,TRBV29-1,-
CASIYFEAFF,TGTGCCAGCATTTACTTTGAAGCTTTCTTT,-,TRBJ1-1,TRBV2,-
CASTGLGSGNQETQYF,TGTGCCAGCACCGGGCTAGGTAGCGGGAACCAAGAGACCCAGTACTTC,-,TRBJ2-5,TRBV7-6,TRBD2
CASSPAGLAGYEQYF,TGTGCCAGCTCACCGGCGGGACTAGCGGGTTACGAGCAGTACTTC,-,TRBJ2-7,TRBV18,TRBD2
CASLGAGDTQYF,TGTGCCAGCCTGGGGGCGGGAGATACGCAGTATTTT,once,TRBJ2-3,TRBV7-9,-
CASHPTLAYNEQFF,TGTGCCAGCCATCCTACCTTGGCCTACAATGAGCAGTTCTTC,-,TRBJ2-1,TRBV11-2,-
CASSLEFGTEAFF,TGTGCCAGCAGCTTAGAGTTCGGGACTGAAGCTTTCTTT,-,TRBJ1-1,TRBV7-7,-
CASSLASGARNNEQFF,TGCGCCAGCAGCTTGGCCTCGGGGGCCCGAAACAATGAGCAGTTCTTC,-,TRBJ2-1,TRBV5-1,-
CASRPLSGTSEGEQFF,TGTGCCAGCAGACCCTTATCCGGGACTAGCGAGGGTGAGCAGTTCTTC,-,TRBJ2-1,TRBV7-2,TRBD2
CASTEGARGDTQYF,TGCGCCAGCACCGAGGGTGCCCGGGGAGATACGCAGTATTTT,once,TRBJ2-3,TRBV5-1,-
CASKENMNTEAFF,TGTGCCAGCAAAGAAAATATGAACACTGAAGCTTTCTTT,-,TRBJ1-1,TRBV6-1,-
CASSLPGGPGGELFF,TGTGCCAGCAGTTTACCGGGGGGGCCTGGCGGGGAGCTGTTTTTT,-,TRBJ2-2,TRBV28,TRBD2
CASGTGDYGYTF,TGTGCCAGTGGGACAGGGGACTATGGCTACACCTTC,-,TRBJ1-2,TRBV6-1,TRBD1
CASKCHGERKTYGYTF,TGTGCCAGCAAATGTCACGGAGAGCGAAAGACCTATGGCTACACCTTC,once,TRBJ1-2,TRBV5-2,-
CASSGDRGEAFF,TGTGCCAGCAGTGGGGACAGGGGTGAAGCTTTCTTT,-,TRBJ1-1,TRBV2,TRBD1
CASSLYPTGGGYTF,TGTGCCAGCAGCTTGTACCCGACAGGGGGAGGCTACACCTTC,-,TRBJ1-2,TRBV7-9,TRBD1
CASTMGGEQFF,TGTGCCAGCACCATGGGGGGTGAGCAGTTCTTC,-,TRBJ2-1,TRBV6-1,-
CASTQEWGDTIYF,TGTGCCAGCACCCAAGAGTGGGGCGACACCATATATTTT,-,TRBJ1-3,TRBV25-1,-
CSVGWLISTIYF,TGCAGCGTTGGATGGCTAATATCCACCATATATTTT,-,TRBJ1-3,TRBV29-1,-